The clone carrying this T cell receptor beta chain was detected ten times or more. The antigen is undetermined. This specimen belongs to a study of T cell repertoires in cytomegalovirus infection. Study-wide results and caveats: HLA-C-restricted CMV clonotypes gave the most frequent clonotype in two of eight donors.

TCRdb recomputed calls from the reads with MiXCR, one row per CDR3 protein. The sample lists about 180,000 distinct CDR3 sequences, roughly an eighth occurring once. There are 15 residues in the CDR3. The trim removed 1 base at V and 4 bases at J, leaving 6 bases unmatched. Germline assignment: CDR1 SGHNT and CDR2 YYREEE (reference sequence). The chain links TRBV5-4 to TRBJ2-5; 8 positions agree with TRBD2. The sample comprised PBMCs. This TCR was recovered from a human donor in good health (CMV status not recorded). Some clones in this sample may be carry-over from other donors' samples. Here the CDR3 DNA reads TGTGCCAGCAGCTTGAGTAGCGGGGTTGCAGAGACCCAGTACTTC. It specifies CASSLSSGVAETQYF.